This T cell receptor (beta chain) was obtained from a study of blood T cells in healthy people across ages. The CDR3 contains 18 residues. Alongside a J-beta primer mix, a sample-barcoded 5' primer served in a second PCR lasting roughly 6 to 12 cycles. Using its own MiXCR run on the 5' RACE reads, TCRdb lists one record per CDR3 protein. The sample lists 760,000 or so distinct CDR3 sequences, about 25% occurring once. Study results and limitations: Long-lived donors had more naive CD4+ cells and higher diversity than aged donors.

Concerning this clonotype: Its specificity is unknown.

These data were likewise used in another study, on T cells of mothers and their children.

J is TRBJ2-3 and V is TRBV21-1; whether TRBD1, the table's D call, matches the DNA was not checked. TRBV21-1 is a listed pseudogene. Source material: blood. The receptor comes from a boy aged 5-17 years in good health. CDR3 DNA sequence: TGTGCCAGCAGCAAGGACCAGCGACAGGGGTTTTATTCAGATACGCAGTATTTT. It is translated as CASSKDQRQGFYSDTQYF.